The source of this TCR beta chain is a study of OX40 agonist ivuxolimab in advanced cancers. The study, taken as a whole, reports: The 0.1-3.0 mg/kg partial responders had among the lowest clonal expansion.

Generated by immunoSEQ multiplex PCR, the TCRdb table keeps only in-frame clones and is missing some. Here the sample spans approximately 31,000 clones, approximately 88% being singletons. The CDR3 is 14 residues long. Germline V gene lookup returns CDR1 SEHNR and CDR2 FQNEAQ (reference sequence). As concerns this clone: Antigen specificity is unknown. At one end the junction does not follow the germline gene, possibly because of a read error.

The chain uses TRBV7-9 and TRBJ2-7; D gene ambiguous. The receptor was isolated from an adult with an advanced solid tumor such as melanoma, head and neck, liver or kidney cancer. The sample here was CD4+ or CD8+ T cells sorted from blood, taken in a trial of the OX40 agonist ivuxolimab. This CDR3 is CASTLPSKFYEQYF. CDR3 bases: TGTGCCAGCACCTTACCCTCTAAATTCTACGAGCAGTACTTC. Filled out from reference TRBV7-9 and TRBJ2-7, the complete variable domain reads DTGVSQNPRHKITKRGQNVTFRCDPISEHNRLYWYRQTLGQGPEFLTYFQNEAQLEKSRLLSDRFSAERPKGSFSTLEIQRTEQGDSAMYLCASTLPSKFYEQYFGPGTRLTVT.